This T cell receptor (beta chain) was sequenced during a study of patients and donors after allogeneic stem cell transplantation (dated by TCRdb to the early 2020s). Receptor libraries were prepared by RT-PCR. Sequencing took place on a NextSeq 550. TCRdb's own reprocessing of the public reads used fastp at Q25 and MiXCR and kept productive beta chains. CDR3 protein sequences are deduplicated, and each keeps its most common genes and DNA. The sample table contains roughly 200,000 distinct CDR3 sequences; only one count was recorded for 35% to 50% of them. The ten largest make up about 35% of the sample. The CDR3 sequence holds 14 residues, the cysteine and phenylalanine included. Solely the CDR3 DNA is kept, with 42 bases framed from the first base. V loses 4 bases, J loses 2 bases, and the germline ends lie 15 bases apart. CDR1 and CDR2 were assigned from the germline V gene (reference sequence) as DFQATT and SNEGSKA.

Points on this clonotype: Its antigen remains undetermined. No clone much larger than this one lies a single base away; base qualities are absent.

The sample taken for sequencing was blood, either unsorted or a sorted T cell fraction (not recorded which). The V and J segments used are TRBV20-1 and TRBJ2-7; possibly the D gene is TRBD2, per 6 matching bases. This clonotype was sampled from a human donor who was either an allogeneic HSCT recipient or a stem cell or donor lymphocyte infusion donor (not recorded which). It is not recorded whose cells these are; they may come from a transplant donor. The DNA reads TGCAGTGCTAACTCCGGGACTTACCCCTACGAGCAGTACTTC. The encoded protein is CSANSGTYPYEQYF.